This T cell receptor beta chain was sequenced during a study of control samples from healthy donors and cancer patients. V lost 4 bases, J lost 1 base, and 13 bases lay in between. The germline gives CDR1 SGHVS, CDR2 FQNEAQ. This CDR3 is 15 amino acids long. TCRdb's copy holds only in-frame clones and misses some; the assay was immunoSEQ multiplex PCR. The profile shows some 250,000 clones, more than 65% of them singletons. The chain joins TRBV7-8 to TRBJ1-1; unclear D gene. The sequencing sample was made of PBMCs. This sequence originates from a woman between 55 and 75 years old with lung cancer. CDR3 in amino acids: CASSSTTAANTEAFF. Written as DNA, the CDR3 is TGTGCCAGCAGCTCGACGACTGCCGCGAACACTGAAGCTTTCTTT.